The sequence of this T cell receptor beta chain was determined in a study of T cell clones after liver transplantation. Across the study: Without induction therapy, subjects received standard immunosuppression until 12-24 months post-transplant.

Using immunoSEQ multiplex PCR, the repertoire was profiled, and TCRdb retains in-frame clones only, with some absent. The data contain approximately 50,000 clones, more than 65% of them singletons. As for this clone: Its specificity is unknown.

Study-wide results and caveats: In most of the 8 subjects, circulating graft-donor-reactive CD4 TCRbeta sequences fell significantly after transplant.

The CDR3 extends over 14 amino acids. Deletions cut 2 bases from V and 0 bases from J, with 6 bases between. Germline V gene lookup returns CDR1 SGDLS and CDR2 YYNGEE. The specimen was CD4+ T cells from blood, collected around 52 months after liver transplant. The receptor was isolated from a human patient who received a liver transplant. Some T cells could come from the graft donor. The V gene is TRBV9, the J gene TRBJ1-5; the D is unclear. As DNA, the CDR3 is TGTGCCAGCAGCGTCGGCTTTAGCAATCAGCCCCAGCATTTT. Amino acids: CASSVGFSNQPQHF.